Following are 2 T cell receptor beta chains from one sample sequenced in a study of cytomegalovirus exposure and HLA in healthy donors. In the PCR, 60 Vbeta and 13 Jbeta primers were used. The assay was immunoSEQ multiplex PCR, and TCRdb's table has in-frame clones only and misses some. The table lists roughly 120,000 clones, just under 80% of them singletons, with 5% to 6% in the top ten. The sequencing sample was made of PBMCs. Receptors were obtained from a man in his thirties or forties in good health and CMV-seronegative.

The genes are TRBV5-6 and TRBJ2-2; TRBD1 matches 8 bases. Trimming cost V 9 bases and J 7 bases; bases outside gene matches: 14. Germline assignment: CDR1 SGHDT and CDR2 YYEEEE. CDR3 length: 15 residues. The CDR3 loop is CATSGRAGGIGELFF. In DNA, the CDR3 is TGTGCCACCTCCGGCCGGGCAGGGGGCATCGGGGAGCTGTTTTTT.

This chain uses TRBV9 with TRBJ2-6; D is uncertain. V was shortened by 1 base and J by 4 bases, with 6 bases between the two germline ends. Germline CDR1 SGDLS, CDR2 YYNGEE. This CDR3 contains 14 residues. CDR3 region: CASSVFSGANVLTF. CDR3 coding DNA: TGTGCCAGCAGCGTATTCTCCGGGGCCAACGTCCTGACTTTC.